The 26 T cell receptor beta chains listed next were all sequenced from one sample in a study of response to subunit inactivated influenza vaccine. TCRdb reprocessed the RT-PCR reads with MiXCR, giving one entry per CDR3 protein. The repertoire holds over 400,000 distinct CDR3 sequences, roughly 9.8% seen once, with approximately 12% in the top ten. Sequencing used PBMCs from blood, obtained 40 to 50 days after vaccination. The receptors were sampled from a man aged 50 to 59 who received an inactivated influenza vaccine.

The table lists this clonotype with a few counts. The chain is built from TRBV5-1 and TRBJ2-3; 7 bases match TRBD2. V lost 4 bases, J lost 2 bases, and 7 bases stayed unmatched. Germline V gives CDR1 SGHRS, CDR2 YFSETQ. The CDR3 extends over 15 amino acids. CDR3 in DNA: TGCGCCAGCAGCAACCGGGACTACCCCACAGATACGCAGTATTTT. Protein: CASSNRDYPTDTQYF.

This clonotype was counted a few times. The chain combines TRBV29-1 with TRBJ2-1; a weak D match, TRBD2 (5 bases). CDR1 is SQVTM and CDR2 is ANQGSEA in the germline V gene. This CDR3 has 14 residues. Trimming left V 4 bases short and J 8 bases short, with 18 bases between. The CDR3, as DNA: TGCAGCGTTGCCGCGACAACCCTCGGGGATGAGCAGTTCTTC. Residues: CSVAATTLGDEQFF.

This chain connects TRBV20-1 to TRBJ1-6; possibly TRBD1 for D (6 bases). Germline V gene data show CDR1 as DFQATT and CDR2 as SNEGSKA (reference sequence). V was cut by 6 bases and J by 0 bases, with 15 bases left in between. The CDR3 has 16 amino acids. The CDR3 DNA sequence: TGCAGTGCCCAAGGGGGTGGGGCCTCCTATAATTCACCCCTCCACTTT. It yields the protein CSAQGGGASYNSPLHF.

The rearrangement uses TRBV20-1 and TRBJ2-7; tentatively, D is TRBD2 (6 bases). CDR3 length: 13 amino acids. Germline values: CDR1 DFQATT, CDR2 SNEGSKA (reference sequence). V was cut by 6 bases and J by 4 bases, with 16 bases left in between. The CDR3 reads CSAIWGVMYEQYF. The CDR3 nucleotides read TGCAGTGCAATTTGGGGGGTGATGTACGAGCAGTACTTC.

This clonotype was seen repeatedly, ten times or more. CDR3 sequence reads: CATSRTMTGGLTGELFF. In DNA, the CDR3 is TGTGCCACCAGCAGAACCATGACAGGGGGATTAACCGGGGAGCTGTTTTTT. This chain joins TRBV15 and TRBJ2-2, with 9 bases aligning to TRBD1. This CDR3 is built from 17 residues. The junction had 9 bases not matched to a gene; V was cut back by 2 bases and J by 5 bases. Germline CDR1 is LNHNV and CDR2 is YYDKDF (reference sequence).

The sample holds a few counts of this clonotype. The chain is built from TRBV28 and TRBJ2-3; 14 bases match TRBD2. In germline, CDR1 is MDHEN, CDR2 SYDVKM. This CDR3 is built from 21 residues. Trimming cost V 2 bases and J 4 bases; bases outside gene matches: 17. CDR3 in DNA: TGTGCCAGCAGTTTACGAACTTATCGACTAGCGGGAGGGAGGTCGGCAGATACGCAGTATTTT. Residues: CASSLRTYRLAGGRSADTQYF.

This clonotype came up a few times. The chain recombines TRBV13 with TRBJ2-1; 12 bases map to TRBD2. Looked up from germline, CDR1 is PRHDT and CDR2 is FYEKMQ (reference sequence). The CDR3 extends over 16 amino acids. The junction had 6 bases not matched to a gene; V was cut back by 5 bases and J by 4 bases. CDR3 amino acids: CASSPRTSGVYNEQFF. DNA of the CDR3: TGTGCCAGCAGCCCCAGGACTAGCGGGGTGTACAATGAGCAGTTCTTC.

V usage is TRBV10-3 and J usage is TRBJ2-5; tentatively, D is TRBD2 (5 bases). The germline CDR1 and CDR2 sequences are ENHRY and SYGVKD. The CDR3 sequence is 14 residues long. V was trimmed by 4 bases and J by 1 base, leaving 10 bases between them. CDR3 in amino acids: CAISGTGPQETQYF. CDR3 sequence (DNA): TGTGCCATCAGTGGGACTGGGCCCCAAGAGACCCAGTACTTC.

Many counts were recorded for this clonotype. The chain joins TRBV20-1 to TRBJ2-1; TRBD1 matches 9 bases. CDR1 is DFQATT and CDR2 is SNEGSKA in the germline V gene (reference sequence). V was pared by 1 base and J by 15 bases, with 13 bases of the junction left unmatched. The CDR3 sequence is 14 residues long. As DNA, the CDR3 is TGCAGTGCTAGAGGGGGGGCGGGGACAGGGAATTGGTTCTTC. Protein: CSARGGAGTGNWFF.

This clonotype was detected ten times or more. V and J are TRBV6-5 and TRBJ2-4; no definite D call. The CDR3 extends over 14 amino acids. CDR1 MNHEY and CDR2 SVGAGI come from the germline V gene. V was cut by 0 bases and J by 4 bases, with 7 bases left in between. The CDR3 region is CASSYSRQKNIQYF. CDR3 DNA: TGTGCCAGCAGTTACTCGCGTCAGAAAAACATTCAGTACTTC.

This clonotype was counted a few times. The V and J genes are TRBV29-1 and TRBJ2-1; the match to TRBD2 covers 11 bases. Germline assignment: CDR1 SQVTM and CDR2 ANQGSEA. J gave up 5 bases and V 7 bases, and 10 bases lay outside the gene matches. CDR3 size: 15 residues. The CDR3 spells CSARRRLAGNNEQFF. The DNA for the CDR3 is TGCAGCGCCCGACGAAGACTAGCGGGGAACAATGAGCAGTTCTTC.

The CDR3: CASRPYLRGVQETQYF. CDR3 bases: TGTGCCAGCAGACCTTACCTGCGGGGGGTCCAAGAGACCCAGTACTTC. The genes are TRBV6-1 and TRBJ2-5, with 8 bases fitting TRBD2. Germline CDR1 is MNHNS and CDR2 is SASEGT. This CDR3 has 16 amino acids. V lost 6 bases and J lost 1; bases outside the gene matches: 10.

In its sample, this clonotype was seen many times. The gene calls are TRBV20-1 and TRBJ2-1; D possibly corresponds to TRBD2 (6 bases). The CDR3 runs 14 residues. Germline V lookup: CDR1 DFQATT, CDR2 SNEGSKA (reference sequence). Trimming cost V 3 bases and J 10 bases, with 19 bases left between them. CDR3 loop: CSASWGIGRDEQFF. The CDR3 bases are TGCAGTGCTAGTTGGGGGATTGGGCGGGACGAGCAGTTCTTC.

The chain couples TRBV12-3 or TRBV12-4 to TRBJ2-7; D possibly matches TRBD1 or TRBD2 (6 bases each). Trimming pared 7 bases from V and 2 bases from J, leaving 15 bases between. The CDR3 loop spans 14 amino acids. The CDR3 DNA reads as TGTGCCAGCAACTTAGGGGGGATCCCCTACGAGCAGTACTTC. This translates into CASNLGGIPYEQYF.

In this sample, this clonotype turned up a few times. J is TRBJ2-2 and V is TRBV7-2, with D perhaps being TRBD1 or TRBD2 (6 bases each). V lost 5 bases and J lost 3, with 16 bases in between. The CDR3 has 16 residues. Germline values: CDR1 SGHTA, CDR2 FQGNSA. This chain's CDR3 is CASSRSRGQYTGELFF. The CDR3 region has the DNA TGTGCCAGCAGCCGGTCCCGGGGGCAGTACACCGGGGAGCTGTTTTTT.

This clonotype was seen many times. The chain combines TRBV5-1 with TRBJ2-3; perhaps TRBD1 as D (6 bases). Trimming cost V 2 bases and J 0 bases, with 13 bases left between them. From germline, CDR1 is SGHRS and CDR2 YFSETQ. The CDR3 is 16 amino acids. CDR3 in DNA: TGCGCCAGCAGCTTCGGGGACACCACTAGCACAGATACGCAGTATTTT. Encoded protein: CASSFGDTTSTDTQYF.

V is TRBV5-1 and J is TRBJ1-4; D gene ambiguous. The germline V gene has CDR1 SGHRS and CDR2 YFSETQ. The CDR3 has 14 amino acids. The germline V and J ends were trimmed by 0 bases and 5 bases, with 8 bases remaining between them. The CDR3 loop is CASSLDSLNEKLFF. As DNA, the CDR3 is TGCGCCAGCAGCTTGGACAGCCTAAATGAAAAACTGTTTTTT. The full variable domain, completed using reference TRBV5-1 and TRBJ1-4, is KAGVTQTPRYLIKTRGQQVTLSCSPISGHRSVSWYQQTPGQGLQFLFEYFSETQRNKGNFPGRFSGRQFSNSRSEMNVSTLELGDSALYLCASSLDSLNEKLFFGSGTQLSVL.

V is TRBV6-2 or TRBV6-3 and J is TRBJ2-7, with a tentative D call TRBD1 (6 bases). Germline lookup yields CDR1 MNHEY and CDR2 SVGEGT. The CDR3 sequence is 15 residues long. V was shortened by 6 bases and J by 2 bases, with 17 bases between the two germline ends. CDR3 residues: CASRLGTYTPYEQYF. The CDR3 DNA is TGTGCCAGCAGGCTCGGGACATACACTCCCTACGAGCAGTACTTC.

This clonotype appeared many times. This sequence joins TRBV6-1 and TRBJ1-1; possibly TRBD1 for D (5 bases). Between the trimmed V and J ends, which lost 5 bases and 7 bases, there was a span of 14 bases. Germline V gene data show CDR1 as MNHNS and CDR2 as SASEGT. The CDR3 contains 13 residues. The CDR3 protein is CASSPLGGGEAFF. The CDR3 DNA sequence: TGTGCCAGCAGTCCCCTGGGGGGAGGTGAAGCTTTCTTT.

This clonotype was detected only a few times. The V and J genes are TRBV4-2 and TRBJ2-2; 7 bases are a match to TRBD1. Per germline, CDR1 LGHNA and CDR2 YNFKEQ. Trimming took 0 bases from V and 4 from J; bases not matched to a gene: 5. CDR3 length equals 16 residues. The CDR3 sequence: CASSQETGKGTGELFF. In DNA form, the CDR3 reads TGTGCCAGCAGCCAAGAGACAGGGAAGGGCACCGGGGAGCTGTTTTTT.

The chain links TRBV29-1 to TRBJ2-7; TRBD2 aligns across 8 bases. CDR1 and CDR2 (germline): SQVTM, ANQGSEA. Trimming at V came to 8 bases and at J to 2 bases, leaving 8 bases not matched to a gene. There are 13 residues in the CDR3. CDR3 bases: TGCAGCATCACTAACGGGGGGGCCTACGAGCAGTACTTC. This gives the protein CSITNGGAYEQYF.

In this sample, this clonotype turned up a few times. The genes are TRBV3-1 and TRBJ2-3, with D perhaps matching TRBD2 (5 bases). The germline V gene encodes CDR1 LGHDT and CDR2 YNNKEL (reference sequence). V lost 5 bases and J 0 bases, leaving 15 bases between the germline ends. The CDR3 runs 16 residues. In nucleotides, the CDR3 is TGTGCCAGCAGCTCCCCACGGGGTGCTAGCACAGATACGCAGTATTTT. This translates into CASSSPRGASTDTQYF.

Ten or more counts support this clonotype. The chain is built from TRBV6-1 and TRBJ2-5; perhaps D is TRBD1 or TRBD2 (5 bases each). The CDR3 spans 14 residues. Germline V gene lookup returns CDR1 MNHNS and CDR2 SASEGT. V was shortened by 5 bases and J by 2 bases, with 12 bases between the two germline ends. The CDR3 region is CASSQGRIQETQYF. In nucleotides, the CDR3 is TGTGCCAGCAGTCAGGGACGTATACAAGAGACCCAGTACTTC.

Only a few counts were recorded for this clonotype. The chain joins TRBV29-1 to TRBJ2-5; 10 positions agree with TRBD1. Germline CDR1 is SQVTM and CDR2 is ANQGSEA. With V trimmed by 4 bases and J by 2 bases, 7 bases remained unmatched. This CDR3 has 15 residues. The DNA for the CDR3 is TGCAGCGTTGGGGGACAGGGGTGGAGGCAAGAGACCCAGTACTTC. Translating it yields CSVGGQGWRQETQYF.

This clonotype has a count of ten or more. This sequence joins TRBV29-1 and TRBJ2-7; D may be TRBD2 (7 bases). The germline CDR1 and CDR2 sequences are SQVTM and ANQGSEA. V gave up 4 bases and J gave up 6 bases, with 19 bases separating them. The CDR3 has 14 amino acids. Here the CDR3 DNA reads TGCAGCGTTGGGGGGCGAAGCGGGACCGTCGAGCAGTACTTC. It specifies CSVGGRSGTVEQYF.

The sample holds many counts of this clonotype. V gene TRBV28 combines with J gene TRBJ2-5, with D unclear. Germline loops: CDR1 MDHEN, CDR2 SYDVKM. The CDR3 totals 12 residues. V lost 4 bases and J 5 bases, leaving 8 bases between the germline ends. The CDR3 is CASSSVLETQYF. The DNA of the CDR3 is TGTGCCAGCAGTTCCGTATTGGAGACCCAGTACTTC.